The clone carrying this TCR beta chain was recorded a few times. Its specificity is not known. The V gene's germline CDR1 is LNHDA and CDR2 SQIVND (reference sequence). V lost 4 bases to trimming and J lost 0 bases; unmatched junction nucleotides: 2. The CDR3 runs 14 residues. Each CDR3 protein is one row after TCRdb ran MiXCR on the reads. The sample includes roughly 340,000 distinct CDR3 sequences, about 28% of them seen just once. This sample is drawn from a study of T cell repertoires in cytomegalovirus infection. In the study overall: Researchers turned to recently identified HLA-C-restricted CMV epitopes as well as well-studied HLA-B-restricted ones. Both CMV infection and a matching HLA type were indicated by public TCR beta signatures.

Study results and limitations: CMV-specific HLA-C-restricted TCR beta clonotypes dominated the ex vivo response. Frequencies of public TCR beta families were cumulated, and this identified carriers of CMV plus the relevant HLA.

V and J are TRBV19 and TRBJ1-1; 7 nucleotides match TRBD1. The source material was cultured PBMCs, sampled from culture after CMV antigen stimulation. The receptor comes from a human donor in good health (CMV status not recorded). Some clones in this sample may be carry-over from other donors' samples. CDR3 loop: CASSTTGLNTEAFF. As DNA, the CDR3 is TGTGCCAGTAGTACGACAGGGTTGAACACTGAAGCTTTCTTT.